A single sample is the source of the 32 T cell receptor beta chains below, sequenced in a study of technical replicates of blood from a handful of donors. Produced via immunoSEQ multiplex PCR; TCRdb's table is partial and in-frame only. The sample has around 93,000 clones, over 85% seen once. The sequenced sample was T cells isolated from PBMCs. The source is a human donor in good health.

The chain is built from TRBV11-2 and TRBJ2-1; D is ambiguous. Germline values: CDR1 SGHAT, CDR2 FQNNGV. Deletions cut 0 bases from V and 9 bases from J, with 18 bases between. The CDR3 is made up of 16 amino acids. CDR3: CASSLEGLQGVGEQFF. The CDR3, as DNA: TGTGCCAGCAGCTTAGAGGGCCTACAAGGCGTAGGTGAGCAGTTCTTC.

J is TRBJ2-3 and V is TRBV9, with D perhaps TRBD1 (5 bases). V gave up 0 bases and J gave up 5 bases, with 13 bases separating them. This CDR3 is 15 amino acids long. Germline values: CDR1 SGDLS, CDR2 YYNGEE. The CDR3 sequence: CASSVGGLGQDTQYF. In DNA form, the CDR3 reads TGTGCCAGCAGCGTAGGGGGTCTGGGGCAAGATACGCAGTATTTT.

CDR3 sequence reads: CASSSYRGSYEQYF. For the CDR3, the DNA is TGTGCCAGCAGTTCATACAGGGGGTCCTACGAGCAGTACTTC. The chain is built from TRBV27 and TRBJ2-7, with 8 nucleotides matching TRBD1. The CDR3 covers 14 residues. Germline V gene data show CDR1 as MNHEY and CDR2 as SMNVEV (reference sequence). V shed 4 bases and J 1 base; nucleotides not matched to a gene: 3.

The J gene is TRBJ1-2, the V gene TRBV6-5; D is uncertain. V lost 5 bases and J lost 0, with 7 bases in between. Germline V lookup: CDR1 MNHEY, CDR2 SVGAGI. The CDR3 sequence is 13 residues long. CDR3: CASSRTANYGYTF. CDR3 nucleotide sequence: TGTGCCAGCAGTCGAACAGCTAACTATGGCTACACCTTC.

The rearrangement links TRBV14 to TRBJ2-5; 10 nucleotides match TRBD1. The V and J ends lost 1 base and 2 bases, in that order; junction bases with no gene match: 7. The length of the CDR3 is 17 residues. Germline values: CDR1 SGHDN, CDR2 FVKESK. CDR3 loop: CASSQGLTGGRQETQYF. DNA of the CDR3: TGTGCCAGCAGCCAAGGTTTGACAGGGGGCAGACAAGAGACCCAGTACTTC. The full variable domain, with the rest looked up from reference TRBV14 and TRBJ2-5, is EAGVTQFPSHSVIEKGQTVTLRCDPISGHDNLYWYRRVMGKEIKFLLHFVKESKQDESGMPNNRFLAERTGGTYSTLKVQPAELEDSGVYFCASSQGLTGGRQETQYFGPGTRLLVL.

V is TRBV19 and J is TRBJ2-1; D perhaps matches TRBD2 (6 bases). Germline CDR1 is LNHDA and CDR2 is SQIVND (reference sequence). V lost 0 bases to trimming and J lost 6 bases, with 15 bases between them. CDR3 size: 16 residues. CDR3 in DNA: TGTGCCAGTAGTATAGATCGCGAGGGGAGGCTCAATGAGCAGTTCTTC. It translates to CASSIDREGRLNEQFF.

The rearrangement joins TRBV5-1 to TRBJ2-3; 11 bases are a match to TRBD2. This CDR3 contains 19 residues. Trimming took 3 bases from V and 0 from J; bases not matched to a gene: 12. Germline V gene data show CDR1 as SGHRS and CDR2 as YFSETQ. CDR3 region: CASSSPLASGRSSTDTQYF. The CDR3 DNA follows: TGCGCCAGCAGCTCCCCCCTGGCTAGCGGGAGGTCGAGCACAGATACGCAGTATTTT.

The chain recombines TRBV27 with TRBJ2-7, with D possibly matching TRBD2 (5 bases). Per germline, CDR1 MNHEY and CDR2 SMNVEV (reference sequence). The CDR3 has 13 amino acids. The V gene lost 3 bases and the J gene lost 5 bases, with 11 bases spanning the gap. CDR3 bases: TGTGCCAGCAGTTTTTTTTTCGGGAACGAGCAGTACTTC. Its protein is CASSFFFGNEQYF.

Here the CDR3 reads CASSQRESYEQYF. The CDR3 DNA sequence: TGTGCCAGCAGTCAGCGGGAGAGTTACGAGCAGTACTTC. The gene calls are TRBV13 and TRBJ2-7; 8 positions match TRBD2. This CDR3 spans 13 amino acids. Germline-derived CDR1 and CDR2 are PRHDT and FYEKMQ (reference sequence). V shed 6 bases and J 4 bases; nucleotides not matched to a gene: 5. Combining the CDR3 with reference TRBV13 and TRBJ2-7 gives the whole variable domain AAGVIQSPRHLIKEKRETATLKCYPIPRHDTVYWYQQGPGQDPQFLISFYEKMQSDKGSIPDRFSAQQFSDYHSELNMSSLELGDSALYFCASSQRESYEQYFGPGTRLTVT.

The chain recombines TRBV28 with TRBJ1-1; the match to TRBD1 covers 8 bases. CDR3 length: 12 amino acids. Germline CDR1 and CDR2: MDHEN and SYDVKM. Trimming removed 3 bases from V and 11 bases from J; junction bases left unmatched: 5. The CDR3 protein is CASSLGRTGAFF. The DNA for the CDR3 is TGTGCCAGCAGTTTGGGACGGACAGGGGCTTTCTTT.

This clone was seen only once. The chain uses TRBV2 and TRBJ2-7, with 10 bases matching TRBD1. V shed 3 bases and J 5 bases; nucleotides not matched to a gene: 13. From germline, CDR1 is SNHLY and CDR2 FYNNEI. The CDR3 contains 17 residues. The CDR3 DNA reads TGTGCCAGCAGTGAGATCTTATTGGGGACAGGGGACGACGAGCAGTACTTC. It specifies CASSEILLGTGDDEQYF.

The rearrangement uses TRBV9 and TRBJ2-7; D unresolved. The CDR3 is 11 residues long. Trimming removed 0 bases from V and 13 bases from J, with 11 bases in between. The germline CDR1 and CDR2 sequences are SGDLS and YYNGEE. CDR3 sequence (DNA): TGTGCCAGCAGCGTAGGGCTAGTAACCTACTTC. Its translation: CASSVGLVTYF. The whole variable domain, remainder taken from reference TRBV9 and TRBJ2-7, is DSGVTQTPKHLITATGQRVTLRCSPRSGDLSVYWYQQSLDQGLQFLIQYYNGEERAKGNILERFSAQQFPDLHSELNLSSLELGDSALYFCASSVGLVTYFGPGTRLTVT.

The J gene is TRBJ1-1, the V gene TRBV7-3; no clear D. Trimming took 0 bases from V and 0 from J, leaving 2 bases between them. Germline V gives CDR1 SGHTA, CDR2 FQGTGA. CDR3 length equals 13 residues. CDR3 sequence (DNA): TGTGCCAGCAGCTTAACCGTGAACACTGAAGCTTTCTTT. Translation: CASSLTVNTEAFF.

This chain connects TRBV9 to TRBJ2-1, with 9 bases that match TRBD2. Per germline, CDR1 SGDLS and CDR2 YYNGEE. The junction had 6 bases not matched to a gene; V was cut back by 4 bases and J by 4 bases. The CDR3 has 15 amino acids. The CDR3, as DNA: TGTGCCAGCAGCCTAGAGCGGGAGGAATACAATGAGCAGTTCTTC. Protein: CASSLEREEYNEQFF.

The J gene is TRBJ1-4, the V gene TRBV7-9; D is uncertain. This CDR3 is built from 15 residues. Germline CDR1 is SEHNR and CDR2 is FQNEAQ (reference sequence). Trimming pared 2 bases from V and 3 bases from J, leaving 10 bases between. CDR3 amino acids: CASSLTTQPNEKLFF. CDR3 coding DNA: TGTGCCAGCAGCTTAACCACACAGCCTAATGAAAAACTGTTTTTT.

J is TRBJ1-5 and V is TRBV2; D gene unclear. This CDR3 contains 15 residues. Germline loops: CDR1 SNHLY, CDR2 FYNNEI. Trimming took off 3 bases at V and 0 bases at J, with 9 bases between the two ends. The CDR3 DNA is TGTGCCAGCAGTGACATGGGAGGTAGCAATCAGCCCCAGCATTTT. This sequence encodes CASSDMGGSNQPQHF.

This chain links TRBV7-2 with TRBJ2-7; TRBD1 aligns across 7 bases. V shed 6 bases and J 4 bases; nucleotides not matched to a gene: 6. This CDR3 is built from 13 residues. Germline V lookup: CDR1 SGHTA, CDR2 FQGNSA. The CDR3 loop is CASSSTGDYEQYF. DNA for the CDR3: TGTGCCAGCAGTTCTACAGGGGATTACGAGCAGTACTTC.

As DNA, the CDR3 is TGTGCCAGCAGCCAAGATCTCGGGAATTCGAGCGGGATTGGATTCGATGAGCAGTTCTTC. Residues: CASSQDLGNSSGIGFDEQFF. This chain links TRBV14 with TRBJ2-1; TRBD2 agrees at 7 bases. The CDR3 loop spans 20 amino acids. Trimming at V came to 0 bases and at J to 8 bases, leaving 22 bases not matched to a gene. CDR1 is SGHDN and CDR2 is FVKESK in the germline V gene.

The chain has TRBV13 and TRBJ2-2; D perhaps matches TRBD2 (6 bases). Germline V gives CDR1 PRHDT, CDR2 FYEKMQ (reference sequence). This CDR3 is 16 amino acids long. The V and J ends lost 5 bases and 2 bases respectively, with 15 bases between them. CDR3 loop: CASSAGLLTNTGELFF. The CDR3 DNA reads TGTGCCAGCAGCGCCGGACTACTCACAAACACCGGGGAGCTGTTTTTT.

The chain recombines TRBV15 with TRBJ1-5; TRBD1 might be the D (5 bases). This CDR3 has 14 amino acids. V lost 5 bases to trimming and J lost 4 bases, with 12 bases between them. Germline V gene sequence: CDR1 LNHNV, CDR2 YYDKDF (reference sequence). The CDR3 bases are TGTGCCACCAGCCGGTACCAGGGAAATCAGCCCCAGCATTTT. Translation: CATSRYQGNQPQHF. Together with reference TRBV15 and TRBJ1-5, the CDR3 gives the full variable domain: DAMVIQNPRYQVTQFGKPVTLSCSQTLNHNVMYWYQQKSSQAPKLLFHYYDKDFNNEADTPDNFQSRRPNTSFCFLDIRSPGLGDTAMYLCATSRYQGNQPQHFGDGTRLSIL.

This chain links TRBV13 with TRBJ1-1, with TRBD1 matching 7 bases. V trimming: 5 bases; J trimming: 0 bases; junction bases outside the gene matches: 6. In germline, CDR1 is PRHDT, CDR2 FYEKMQ (reference sequence). There are 15 residues in the CDR3. The CDR3 is CASSTWTGVNTEAFF. The DNA of the CDR3 is TGTGCCAGCAGCACTTGGACAGGCGTGAACACTGAAGCTTTCTTT.

The genes are TRBV6-6 and TRBJ1-5; TRBD1 matches 10 bases. Germline V lookup: CDR1 MNHNY, CDR2 SVGAGI (reference sequence). The CDR3 runs 14 residues. V shed 5 bases and J 4 bases; nucleotides not matched to a gene: 2. The CDR3 reads CASSGGQGNQPQHF. The DNA of the CDR3 is TGTGCCAGCAGTGGGGGACAGGGGAATCAGCCCCAGCATTTT.

The chain recombines TRBV5-4 with TRBJ2-3; TRBD2 might be the D (5 bases). The germline V gene encodes CDR1 SGHNT and CDR2 YYREEE (reference sequence). V lost 3 bases and J lost 3, with 14 bases in between. CDR3 length: 15 residues. CDR3: CASSSRPLATDTQYF. The CDR3 nucleotides are TGTGCCAGCAGCTCCCGCCCCCTAGCAACAGATACGCAGTATTTT.

The chain carries TRBV4-2 and TRBJ2-2, with a weak D call TRBD2 (5 bases). V lost 1 base, J lost 4 bases, and 10 bases lay in between. There are 15 residues in the CDR3. Germline lookup yields CDR1 LGHNA and CDR2 YNFKEQ. Here the CDR3 DNA reads TGTGCCAGCAGCCAAGTCTTTCGGGGCACCGGGGAGCTGTTTTTT. Translated: CASSQVFRGTGELFF.

The V gene is TRBV6-1, the J gene TRBJ2-1; 16 bases map to TRBD2. V lost 3 bases and J lost 9; bases outside the gene matches: 11. Germline assignment: CDR1 MNHNS and CDR2 SASEGT. CDR3 length equals 18 residues. The CDR3 loop reads CASSDLSGTSGREREQFF. In DNA, the CDR3 is TGTGCCAGCAGTGACCTTTCCGGGACTAGCGGGAGGGAACGTGAGCAGTTCTTC.

This rearrangement joins TRBV7-9 to TRBJ2-7; weak D call: TRBD1 (5 bases). The V gene's germline CDR1 is SEHNR and CDR2 FQNEAQ (reference sequence). V was shortened by 1 base and J by 7 bases, with 11 bases between the two germline ends. The CDR3 has 13 residues. The CDR3 reads CASSLVAGREQYF. The CDR3 region has the DNA TGTGCCAGCAGCTTAGTTGCAGGGCGGGAGCAGTACTTC.

The rearrangement uses TRBV19 and TRBJ2-1; 8 nucleotides line up with TRBD2. J lost 13 bases, V lost 4 bases, and 9 bases had no gene match. There are 13 residues in the CDR3. Germline V lookup: CDR1 LNHDA, CDR2 SQIVND (reference sequence). CDR3 sequence: CASSTLADALQFF. The CDR3, as DNA: TGTGCCAGTAGTACACTAGCGGATGCTCTTCAGTTCTTC. Together with reference TRBV19 and TRBJ2-1, the CDR3 gives the full variable domain: DGGITQSPKYLFRKEGQNVTLSCEQNLNHDAMYWYRQDPGQGLRLIYYSQIVNDFQKGDIAEGYSVSREKKESFPLTVTSAQKNPTAFYLCASSTLADALQFFGPGTRLTVL.

The chain has TRBV5-1 and TRBJ1-1, with a weak D call TRBD1 (5 bases). From germline, CDR1 is SGHRS and CDR2 YFSETQ. V gave up 2 bases and J gave up 0 bases, with 8 bases separating them. This CDR3 region has 14 residues. The CDR3 DNA reads TGCGCCAGCAGCTTACAGGACATGAACACTGAAGCTTTCTTT. It encodes CASSLQDMNTEAFF.

The chain employs TRBV18 and TRBJ1-4, with D unresolved. Germline CDR1 reads KGHSH; CDR2 reads LQKENI. V was cut by 3 bases and J by 3 bases, with 11 bases left in between. The CDR3 loop spans 15 amino acids. The CDR3 spells CASSPQEAANEKLFF. The CDR3 DNA reads TGTGCCAGCTCACCGCAAGAGGCAGCTAATGAAAAACTGTTTTTT.

This rearrangement joins TRBV23-1 to TRBJ2-1, with 8 nucleotides matching TRBD1. TRBV23-1 is an ORF for which the function is uncertain. This CDR3 region has 16 residues. V lost 0 bases, J lost 4 bases, and 5 bases stayed unmatched. CDR3 nucleotides: TGCGCCAGCAGTCAATCAATGACAGGGGCTTACAATGAGCAGTTCTTC. This translates into CASSQSMTGAYNEQFF.

V gene TRBV25-1 combines with J gene TRBJ1-4, with D unclear. The CDR3 is 12 residues long. V was shortened by 4 bases and J by 7 bases, with 7 bases between the two germline ends. Per the germline V gene, CDR1 is MGHDK and CDR2 is SYGVNS. CDR3 DNA: TGTGCCAGCAGTGTGTTCGGTGAAAAACTGTTTTTT. This translates into CASSVFGEKLFF.

The chain employs TRBV5-5 and TRBJ2-7; D perhaps matches TRBD1 (5 bases). Trimming cost V 3 bases and J 3 bases, with 7 bases left between them. CDR3 size: 12 residues. Per germline, CDR1 SGHKS and CDR2 YYEKEE (reference sequence). CDR3 sequence reads: CASSYDSYEQYF. In DNA form, the CDR3 reads TGTGCCAGCAGCTACGACAGCTACGAGCAGTACTTC.